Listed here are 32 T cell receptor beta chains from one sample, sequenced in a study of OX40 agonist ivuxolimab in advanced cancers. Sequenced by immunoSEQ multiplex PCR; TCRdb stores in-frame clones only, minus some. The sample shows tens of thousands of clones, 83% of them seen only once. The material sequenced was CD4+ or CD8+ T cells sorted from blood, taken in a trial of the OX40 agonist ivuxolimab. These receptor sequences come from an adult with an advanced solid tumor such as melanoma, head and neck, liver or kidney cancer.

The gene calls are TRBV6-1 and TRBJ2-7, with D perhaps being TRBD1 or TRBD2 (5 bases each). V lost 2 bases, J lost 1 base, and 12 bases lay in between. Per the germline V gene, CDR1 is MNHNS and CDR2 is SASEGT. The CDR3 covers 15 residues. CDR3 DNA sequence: TGTGCCAGCAGTGAACAACCGGGGCCTTCCTACGAGCAGTACTTC. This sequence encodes CASSEQPGPSYEQYF.

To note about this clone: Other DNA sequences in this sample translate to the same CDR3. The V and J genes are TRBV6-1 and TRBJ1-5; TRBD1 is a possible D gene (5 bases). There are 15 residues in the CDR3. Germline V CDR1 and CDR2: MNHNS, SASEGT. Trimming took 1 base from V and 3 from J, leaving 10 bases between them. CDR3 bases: TGTGCCAGCAGTGAAGTGGGGGGATACAATCAGCCCCAGCATTTT. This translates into CASSEVGGYNQPQHF.

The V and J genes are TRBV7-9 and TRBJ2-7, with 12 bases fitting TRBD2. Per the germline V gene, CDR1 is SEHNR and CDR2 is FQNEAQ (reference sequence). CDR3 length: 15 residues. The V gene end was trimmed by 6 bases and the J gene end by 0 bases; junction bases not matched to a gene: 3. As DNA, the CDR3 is TGTGCCAGCAGGCTGACTAGCGGGAGCTCCTACGAGCAGTACTTC. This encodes CASRLTSGSSYEQYF.

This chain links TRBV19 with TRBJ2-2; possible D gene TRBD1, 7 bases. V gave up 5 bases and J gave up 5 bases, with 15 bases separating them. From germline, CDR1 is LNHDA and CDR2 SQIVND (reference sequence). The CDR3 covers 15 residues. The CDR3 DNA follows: TGTGCCAGTAGTTATAGACAGGGAGGAACCGGGGAGCTGTTTTTT. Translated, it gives CASSYRQGGTGELFF.

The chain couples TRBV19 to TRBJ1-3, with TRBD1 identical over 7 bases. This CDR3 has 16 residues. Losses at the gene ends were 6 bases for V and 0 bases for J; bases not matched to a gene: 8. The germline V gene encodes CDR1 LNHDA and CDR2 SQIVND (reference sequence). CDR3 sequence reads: CASRPRDRNSGNTIYF. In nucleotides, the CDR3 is TGTGCCAGTAGGCCCCGGGACAGAAACTCTGGAAACACCATATATTTT.

CDR3 protein: CASSGGADRFRIDTQYF. CDR3 in DNA: TGTGCCAGCAGCGGAGGAGCCGACAGGTTTAGAATCGATACGCAGTATTTT. The rearrangement links TRBV9 to TRBJ2-3; TRBD1 might be the D (6 bases). This CDR3 comprises 17 residues. Germline V gene sequence: CDR1 SGDLS, CDR2 YYNGEE. V shed 3 bases and J shed 6 bases, with 23 bases lying between them.

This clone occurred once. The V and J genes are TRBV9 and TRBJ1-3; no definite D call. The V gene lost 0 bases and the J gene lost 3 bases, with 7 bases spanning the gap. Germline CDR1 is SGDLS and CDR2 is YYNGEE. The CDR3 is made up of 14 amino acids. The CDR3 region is CASSVEAVGNTIYF. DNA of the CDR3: TGTGCCAGCAGCGTAGAGGCGGTTGGAAACACCATATATTTT.

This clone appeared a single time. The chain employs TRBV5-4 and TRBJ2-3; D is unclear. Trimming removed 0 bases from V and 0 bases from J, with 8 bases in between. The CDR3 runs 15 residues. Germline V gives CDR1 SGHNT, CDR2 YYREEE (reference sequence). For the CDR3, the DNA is TGTGCCAGCAGCTTGGACAGCTCTAGCACAGATACGCAGTATTTT. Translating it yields CASSLDSSSTDTQYF.

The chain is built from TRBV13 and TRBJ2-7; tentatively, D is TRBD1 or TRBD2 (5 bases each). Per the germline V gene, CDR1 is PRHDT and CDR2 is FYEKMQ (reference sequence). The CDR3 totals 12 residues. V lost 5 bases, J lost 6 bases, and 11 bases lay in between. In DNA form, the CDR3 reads TGTGCCAGCAGCCTCCGGGACGGCGAGCAGTACTTC. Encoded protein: CASSLRDGEQYF. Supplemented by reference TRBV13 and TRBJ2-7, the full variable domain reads AAGVIQSPRHLIKEKRETATLKCYPIPRHDTVYWYQQGPGQDPQFLISFYEKMQSDKGSIPDRFSAQQFSDYHSELNMSSLELGDSALYFCASSLRDGEQYFGPGTRLTVT.

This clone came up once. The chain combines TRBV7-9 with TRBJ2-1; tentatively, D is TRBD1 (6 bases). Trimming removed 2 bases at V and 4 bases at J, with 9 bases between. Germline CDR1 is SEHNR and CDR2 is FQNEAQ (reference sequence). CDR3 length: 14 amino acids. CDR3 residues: CASSLQGIYNEQFF. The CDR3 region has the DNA TGTGCCAGCAGCTTACAGGGGATTTACAATGAGCAGTTCTTC.

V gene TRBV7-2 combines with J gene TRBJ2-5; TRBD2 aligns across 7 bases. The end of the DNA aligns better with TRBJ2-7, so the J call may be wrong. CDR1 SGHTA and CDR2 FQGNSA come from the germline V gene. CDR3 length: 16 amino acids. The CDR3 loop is CASSFGLVRLSYEQYF. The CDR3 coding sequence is TGTGCCAGCAGCTTCGGACTAGTTAGGCTCTCCTACGAGCAGTACTTC.

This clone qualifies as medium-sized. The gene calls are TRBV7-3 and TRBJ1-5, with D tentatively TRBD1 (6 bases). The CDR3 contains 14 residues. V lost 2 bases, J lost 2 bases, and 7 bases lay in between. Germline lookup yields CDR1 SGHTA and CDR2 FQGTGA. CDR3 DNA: TGTGCCAGCAGCTTATCAGGGGGCAATCAGCCCCAGCATTTT. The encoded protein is CASSLSGGNQPQHF.

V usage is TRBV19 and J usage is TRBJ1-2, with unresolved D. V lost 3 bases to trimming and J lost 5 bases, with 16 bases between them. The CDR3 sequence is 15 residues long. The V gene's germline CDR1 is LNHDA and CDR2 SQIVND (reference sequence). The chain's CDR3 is CASSISQARRYGYTF. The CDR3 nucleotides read TGTGCCAGTAGTATTAGCCAGGCAAGAAGGTATGGCTACACCTTC.

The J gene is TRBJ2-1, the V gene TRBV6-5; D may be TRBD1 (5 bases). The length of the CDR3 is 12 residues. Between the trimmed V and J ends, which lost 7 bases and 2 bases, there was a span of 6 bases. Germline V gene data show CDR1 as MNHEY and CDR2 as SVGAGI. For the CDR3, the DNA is TGTGCCAGCAAGGACACCTACAATGAGCAGTTCTTC. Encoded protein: CASKDTYNEQFF.

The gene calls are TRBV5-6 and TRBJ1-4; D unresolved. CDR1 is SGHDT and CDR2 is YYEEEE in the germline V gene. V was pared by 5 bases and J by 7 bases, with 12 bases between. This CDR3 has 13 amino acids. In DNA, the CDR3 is TGTGCCAGCAGATCGGACTTTACTGAAAAACTGTTTTTT. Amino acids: CASRSDFTEKLFF.

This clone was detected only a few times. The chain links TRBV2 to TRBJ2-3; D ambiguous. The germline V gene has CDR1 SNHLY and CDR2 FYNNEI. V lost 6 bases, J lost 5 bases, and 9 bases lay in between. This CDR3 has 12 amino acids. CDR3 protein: CASRPFEDTQYF. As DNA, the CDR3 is TGTGCCAGCAGACCATTCGAAGATACGCAGTATTTT.

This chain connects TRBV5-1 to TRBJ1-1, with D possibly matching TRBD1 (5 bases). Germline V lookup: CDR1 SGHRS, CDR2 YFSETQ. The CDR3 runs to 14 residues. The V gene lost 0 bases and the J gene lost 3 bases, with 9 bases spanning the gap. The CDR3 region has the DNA TGCGCCAGCAGCTTGGCCAGGGCGGACACTGAAGCTTTCTTT. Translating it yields CASSLARADTEAFF.

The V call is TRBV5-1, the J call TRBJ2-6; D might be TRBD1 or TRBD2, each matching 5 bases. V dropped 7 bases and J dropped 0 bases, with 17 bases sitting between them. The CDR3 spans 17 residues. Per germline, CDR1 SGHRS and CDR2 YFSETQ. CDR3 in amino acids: CASRLGTGPSGANVLTF. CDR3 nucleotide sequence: TGCGCCAGCCGCCTAGGTACGGGGCCCTCTGGGGCCAACGTCCTGACTTTC.

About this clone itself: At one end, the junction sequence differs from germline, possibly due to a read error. The CDR3 protein is CARSTGNNQPQHF. The DNA for the CDR3 is TGTGCCCGGAGCACAGGGAACAATCAGCCCCAGCATTTT. The rearrangement links TRBV30 to TRBJ1-5, with D perhaps TRBD1 (6 bases). Germline-derived CDR1 and CDR2 are GTSNPN and SVGIG (reference sequence). This CDR3 comprises 13 residues.

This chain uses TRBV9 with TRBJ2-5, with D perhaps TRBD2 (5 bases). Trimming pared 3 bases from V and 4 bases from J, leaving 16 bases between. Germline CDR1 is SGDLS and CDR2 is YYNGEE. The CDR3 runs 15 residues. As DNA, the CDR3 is TGTGCCAGCAGCGCCCGGGAAAAGGGCGGAGAGACCCAGTACTTC. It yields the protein CASSAREKGGETQYF.

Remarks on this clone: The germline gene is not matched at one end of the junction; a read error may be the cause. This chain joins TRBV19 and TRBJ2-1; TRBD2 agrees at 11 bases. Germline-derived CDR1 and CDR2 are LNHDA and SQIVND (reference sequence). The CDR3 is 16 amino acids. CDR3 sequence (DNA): TGTGCCAGTGGTATGGGACTAGCGGACTCCTACAATGAGCAGTTCTTC. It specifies CASGMGLADSYNEQFF.

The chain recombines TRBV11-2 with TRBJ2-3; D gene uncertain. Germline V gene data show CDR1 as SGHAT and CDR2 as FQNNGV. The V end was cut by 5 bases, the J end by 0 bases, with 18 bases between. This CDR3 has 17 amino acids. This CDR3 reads CASSVLGGGPSTDTQYF. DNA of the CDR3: TGTGCCAGCAGCGTATTGGGCGGCGGCCCTAGCACAGATACGCAGTATTTT.

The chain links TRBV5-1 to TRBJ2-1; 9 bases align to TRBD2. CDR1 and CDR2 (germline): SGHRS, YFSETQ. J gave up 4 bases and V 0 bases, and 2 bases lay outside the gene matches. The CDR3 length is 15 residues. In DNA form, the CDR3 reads TGCGCCAGCAGCTTGGCTAGCGGGATGTACAATGAGCAGTTCTTC. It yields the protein CASSLASGMYNEQFF.

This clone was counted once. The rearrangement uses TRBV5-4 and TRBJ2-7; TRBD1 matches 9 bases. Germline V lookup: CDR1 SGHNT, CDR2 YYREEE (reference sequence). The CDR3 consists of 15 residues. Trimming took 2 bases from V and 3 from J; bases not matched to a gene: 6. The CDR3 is CASSFPGTGIYEQYF. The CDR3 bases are TGTGCCAGCAGCTTTCCCGGGACAGGGATCTACGAGCAGTACTTC.

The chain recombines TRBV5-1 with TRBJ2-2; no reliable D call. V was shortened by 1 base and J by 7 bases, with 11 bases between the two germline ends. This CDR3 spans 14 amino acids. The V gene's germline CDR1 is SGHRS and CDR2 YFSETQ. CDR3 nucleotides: TGCGCCAGCAGCTTGTTAGGGTTGGACGGGGAGCTGTTTTTT. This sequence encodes CASSLLGLDGELFF.

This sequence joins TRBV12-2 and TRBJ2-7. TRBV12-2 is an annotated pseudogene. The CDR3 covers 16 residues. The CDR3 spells CASRPGGPGRGYEQYF. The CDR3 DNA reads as TGTGCAAGTCGCCCCGGTGGGCCGGGGCGAGGCTACGAGCAGTACTTC.

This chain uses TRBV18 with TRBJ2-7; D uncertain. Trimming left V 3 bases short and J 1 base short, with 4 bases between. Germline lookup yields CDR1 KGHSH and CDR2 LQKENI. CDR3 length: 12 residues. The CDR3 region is CASSPESYEQYF. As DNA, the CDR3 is TGTGCCAGCTCACCCGAATCCTACGAGCAGTACTTC.

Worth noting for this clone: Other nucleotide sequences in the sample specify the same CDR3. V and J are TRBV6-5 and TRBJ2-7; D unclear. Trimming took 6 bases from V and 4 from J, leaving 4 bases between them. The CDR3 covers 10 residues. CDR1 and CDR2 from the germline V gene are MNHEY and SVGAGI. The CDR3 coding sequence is TGTGCCAGCAGGAGATACGAGCAGTACTTC. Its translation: CASRRYEQYF.

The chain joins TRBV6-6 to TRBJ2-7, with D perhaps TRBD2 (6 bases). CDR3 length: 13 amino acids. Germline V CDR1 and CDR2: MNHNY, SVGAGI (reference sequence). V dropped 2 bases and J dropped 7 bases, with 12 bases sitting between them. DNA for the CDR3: TGTGCCAGCAGTTACAACTTGGCGGGAGAGCAGTACTTC. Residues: CASSYNLAGEQYF.

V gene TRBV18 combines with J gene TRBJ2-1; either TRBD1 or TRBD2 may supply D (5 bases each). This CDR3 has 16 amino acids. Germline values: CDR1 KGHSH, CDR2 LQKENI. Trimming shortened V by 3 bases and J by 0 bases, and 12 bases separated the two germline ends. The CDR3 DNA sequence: TGTGCCAGCTCACCGGGGGAGAGGAGCTCCTACAATGAGCAGTTCTTC. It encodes CASSPGERSSYNEQFF.

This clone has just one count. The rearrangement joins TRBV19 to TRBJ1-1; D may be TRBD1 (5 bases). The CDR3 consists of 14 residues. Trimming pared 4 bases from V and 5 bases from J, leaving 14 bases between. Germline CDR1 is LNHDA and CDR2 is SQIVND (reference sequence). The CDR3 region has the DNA TGTGCCAGTAGTACCACACCAAAGGGGACTGAAGCTTTCTTT. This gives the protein CASSTTPKGTEAFF.

The CDR3 region is CASSQGPVRYGYTF. The DNA for the CDR3 is TGCGCCAGCAGCCAGGGCCCCGTCCGGTATGGCTACACCTTC. The V call is TRBV4-1, the J call TRBJ1-2; no reliable D call. V lost 3 bases, J lost 5 bases, and 13 bases lay in between. The V gene's germline CDR1 is MGHRA and CDR2 YSYEKL. The CDR3 totals 14 residues.